This is a list of T cell receptor beta chains from one sample in a study of blood T cell repertoires in COVID-19. Data came from immunoSEQ multiplex PCR; TCRdb stores just in-frame clones and leaves some out. The data hold some 93,000 clones, with around 79% observed a single time. The sequencing input was peripheral blood. The receptors originated from a human donor in a cohort sampled during active COVID-19. CDR3s include the opening cysteine and the closing phenylalanine or tryptophan. A D gene is named only where the DNA matches it firmly. Where a row states a size, it is once, few, many or the class of an expanded clone; other rows omit it.

d_call clone_size j_call v_call cdr3_nt cdr3_aa
- few TRBJ1-5 TRBV18 TGTGCCAGCTCACCCAGGCCGGACATGAGTTGGCCCCAGCATTTT CASSPRPDMSWPQHF
- - TRBJ1-2 TRBV14 TGTGCCAGCAGCCAAGAGGCGCAGGTTTATGGCTACACCTTC CASSQEAQVYGYTF
- - TRBJ2-5 TRBV6-5 TGTGCCAGCAGGGAGCGAGACTACCAAGAGACCCAGTACTTC CASRERDYQETQYF
TRBD1 - TRBJ2-1 TRBV19 TGTGCCAGTAGTAGTCGGACAGGGGGTGACGATGAGCAGTTCTTC CASSSRTGGDDEQFF
- - TRBJ1-2 TRBV12-2 TGTGCAAGTCGCTTAGTATTAGGTTTTCGCAGCAGGCCGACTAACTATGGCTACACCTTC CASRLVLGFRSRPTNYGYTF
TRBD1 few TRBJ1-6 TRBV6-5 TGTGCCAGCAGTTTCAGGGGGGTTTCTTATTCACCCCTCCACTTT CASSFRGVSYSPLHF
TRBD1 many TRBJ2-1 TRBV5-4 TGTGCCAGCAGCTTCCGGACAGGGGGCGATGAGCAGTTCTTC CASSFRTGGDEQFF
TRBD2 - TRBJ2-2 TRBV11-3 TGTGCCAGCAGCTTACCACTAGCGGGAGCCACCGGGGAGCTGTTTTTT CASSLPLAGATGELFF
- - TRBJ1-4 TRBV5-8 TGTGCCAGCAGGGCACCAACTAATGAAAAACTGTTTTTT CASRAPTNEKLFF
- - TRBJ2-3 TRBV11-3 TGTGCCAGCAGCTTGGCGGGAATCGCCACAGATACGCAGTATTTT CASSLAGIATDTQYF
TRBD1 - TRBJ1-2 TRBV5-1 TGCGCCAGCAGCCTGACAGGGGAAAACTATGGCTACACCTTC CASSLTGENYGYTF
TRBD2 - TRBJ2-7 TRBV9 TGTGCCAGCAGCGACGGACTAGCGGGCCCCTCCTACGAGCAGTACTTC CASSDGLAGPSYEQYF
TRBD1 - TRBJ2-7 TRBV5-4 TGTGCCAGCAGCAGGGGACAGGGGGTAAACTACGAGCAGTACTTC CASSRGQGVNYEQYF
- - TRBJ2-5 TRBV7-8 TGTGCCAGCAGCCCTCGGGAGACCCAGTACTTC CASSPRETQYF
TRBD2 - TRBJ2-3 TRBV7-6 TGTGCCAGCAGCTCTACCGGACTAGCGGGGAGCACAGATACGCAGTATTTT CASSSTGLAGSTDTQYF
- - TRBJ1-6 TRBV5-1 TGCGCCAGCAGCTTGCGGGGTGGCAATTCACCCCTCCACTTT CASSLRGGNSPLHF
- - TRBJ2-3 TRBV11-3 TGTGCCAGCAGCTCCGGGACTCCTGGGACAGATACGCAGTATTTT CASSSGTPGTDTQYF
- few TRBJ2-2 TRBV6-2/TRBV6-3 TGTGCCAGCAGTGTACTAGCTCACACCGGGGAGCTGTTTTTT CASSVLAHTGELFF
TRBD1 few TRBJ2-4 TRBV7-8 TGTGCCAGCAGCCCCCAACAGGGGCGGAACATTCAGTACTTC CASSPQQGRNIQYF
TRBD1 - TRBJ2-7 TRBV27 TGTGCCAGCAGTTTCCGGACAGGGGATTGGGAGCAGTACTTC CASSFRTGDWEQYF
- - TRBJ2-7 TRBV6-5 TGTGCCAGCGGAAGTAGTCAGGGGTACGAGCAGTACTTC CASGSSQGYEQYF
- - TRBJ1-3 TRBV7-9 TGTGCCCTCAACCGGGCGGGGTTTTCGGGAAACACCATATATTTT CALNRAGFSGNTIYF